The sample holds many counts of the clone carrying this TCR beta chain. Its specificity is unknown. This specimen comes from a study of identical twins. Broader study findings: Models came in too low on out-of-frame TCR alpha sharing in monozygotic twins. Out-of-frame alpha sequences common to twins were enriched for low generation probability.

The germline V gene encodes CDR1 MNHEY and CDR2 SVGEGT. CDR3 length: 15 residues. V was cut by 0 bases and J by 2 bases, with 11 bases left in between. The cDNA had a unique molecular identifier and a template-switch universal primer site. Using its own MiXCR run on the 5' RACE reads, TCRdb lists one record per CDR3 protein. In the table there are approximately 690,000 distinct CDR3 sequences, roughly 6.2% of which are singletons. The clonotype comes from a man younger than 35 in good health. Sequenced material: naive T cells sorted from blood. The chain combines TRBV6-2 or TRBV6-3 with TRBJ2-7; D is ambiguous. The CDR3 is CASSYSEVSTYEQYF. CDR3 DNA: TGTGCCAGCAGTTACTCGGAAGTGTCTACCTACGAGCAGTACTTC.